This TCR beta chain was identified in a study of CD8 T cells in Susac syndrome. RNA totalling about 0.45 to 1 ug underwent reverse transcription with random hexamers. Amplification of the TCR beta CDR3 was carried out by immunoSEQ multiplex PCR, which spanned a total of 54 Vbeta and 13 Jbeta segments. TCRdb re-analysed the immunoSEQ multiplex PCR reads in MiXCR, keeping a single row per CDR3 protein. The table has about 180,000 distinct CDR3 sequences, around 95% seen once. Sequencing of TCR beta was performed on blood CD8+ T cells and on blood CD4+ T cells. Included as multiple sclerosis controls were treatment-naive patients who had stable or active relapsing-remitting disease. Through negative isolation, CD4+ and CD8+ T cells were obtained, while TEMRA cells were enriched using FACS. CDR3 length: 15 residues. V was pared by 6 bases and J by 1 base, with 16 bases between. Per germline, CDR1 MNHNS and CDR2 SASEGT.

The TCR originated in a human donor with multiple sclerosis. The chain is built from TRBV6-1 and TRBJ2-7; D perhaps matches TRBD1 (5 bases). Input material: CD8+ T cells from PBMCs. Here the CDR3 reads CASRDRQRSSYEQYF. In nucleotides, the CDR3 is TGTGCCAGCAGAGACAGACAGAGGAGTTCCTACGAGCAGTACTTC.